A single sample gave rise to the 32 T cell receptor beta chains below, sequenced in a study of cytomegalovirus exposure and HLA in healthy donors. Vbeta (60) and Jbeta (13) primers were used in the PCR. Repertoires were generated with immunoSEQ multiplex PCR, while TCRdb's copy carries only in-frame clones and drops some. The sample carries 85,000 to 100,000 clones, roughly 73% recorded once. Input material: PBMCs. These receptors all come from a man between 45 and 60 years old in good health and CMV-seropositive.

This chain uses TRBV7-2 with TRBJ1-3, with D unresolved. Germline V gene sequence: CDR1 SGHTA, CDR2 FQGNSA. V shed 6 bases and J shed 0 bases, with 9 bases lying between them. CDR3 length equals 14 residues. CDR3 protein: CASSSGVSGNTIYF. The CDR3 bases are TGTGCCAGCAGTTCCGGGGTCTCTGGAAACACCATATATTTT.

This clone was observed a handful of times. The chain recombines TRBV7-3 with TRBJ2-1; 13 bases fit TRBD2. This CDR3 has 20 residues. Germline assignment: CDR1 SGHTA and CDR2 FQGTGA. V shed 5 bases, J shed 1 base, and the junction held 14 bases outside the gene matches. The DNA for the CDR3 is TGTGCCAGCAGCGCGCGACTAGCGGGGGGCCCCGCAGGATCCTACAATGAGCAGTTCTTC. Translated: CASSARLAGGPAGSYNEQFF.

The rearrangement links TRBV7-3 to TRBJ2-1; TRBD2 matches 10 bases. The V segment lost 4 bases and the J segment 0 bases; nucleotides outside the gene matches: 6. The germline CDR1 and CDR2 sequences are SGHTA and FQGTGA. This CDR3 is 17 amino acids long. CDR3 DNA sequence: TGTGCCAGCAGCTCAAGACTAGCGGGTGACTCCTACAATGAGCAGTTCTTC. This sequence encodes CASSSRLAGDSYNEQFF.

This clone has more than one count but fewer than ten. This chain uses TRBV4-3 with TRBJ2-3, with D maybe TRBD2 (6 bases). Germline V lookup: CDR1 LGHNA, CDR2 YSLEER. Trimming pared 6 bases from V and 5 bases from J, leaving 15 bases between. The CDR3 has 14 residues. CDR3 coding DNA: TGCGCCAGCAGACAATATACGGGGGAAGATACGCAGTATTTT. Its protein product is CASRQYTGEDTQYF.

In nucleotides, the CDR3 is TGTGCCAGCAGTTTCCTTGTGGGGGGGCCTCCAGATACGCAGTATTTT. Amino acids: CASSFLVGGPPDTQYF. This sequence joins TRBV6-6 and TRBJ2-3; the D gene is possibly TRBD2 (7 bases). The CDR3 has 16 amino acids. Germline V CDR1 and CDR2: MNHNY, SVGAGI (reference sequence). Trimming pared 4 bases from V and 4 bases from J, leaving 18 bases between.

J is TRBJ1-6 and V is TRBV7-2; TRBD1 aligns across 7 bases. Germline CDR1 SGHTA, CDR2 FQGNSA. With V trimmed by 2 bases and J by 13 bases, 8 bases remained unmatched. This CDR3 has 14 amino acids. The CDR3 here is CASSLLGTVGPLHF. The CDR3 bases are TGTGCCAGCAGCTTACTGGGGACAGTGGGGCCCCTCCACTTT.

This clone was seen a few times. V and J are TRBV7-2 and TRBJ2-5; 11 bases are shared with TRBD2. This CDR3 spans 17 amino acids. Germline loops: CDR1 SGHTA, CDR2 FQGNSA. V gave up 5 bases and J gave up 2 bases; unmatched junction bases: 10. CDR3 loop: CASSLVTSGGAQETQYF. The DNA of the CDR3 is TGTGCCAGCAGCCTCGTAACTAGCGGGGGAGCTCAAGAGACCCAGTACTTC.

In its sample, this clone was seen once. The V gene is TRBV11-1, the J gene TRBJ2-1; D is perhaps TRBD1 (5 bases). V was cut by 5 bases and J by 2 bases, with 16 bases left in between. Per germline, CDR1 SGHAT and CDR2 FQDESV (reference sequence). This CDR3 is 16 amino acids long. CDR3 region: CASSAVWGNAYNEQFF. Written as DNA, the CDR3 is TGTGCCAGCAGCGCCGTTTGGGGCAACGCCTACAATGAGCAGTTCTTC.

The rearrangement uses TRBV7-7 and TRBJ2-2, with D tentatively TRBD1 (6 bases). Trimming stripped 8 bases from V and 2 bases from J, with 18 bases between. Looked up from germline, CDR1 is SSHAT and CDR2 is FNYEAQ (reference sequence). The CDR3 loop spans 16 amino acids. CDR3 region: CASQPPGATNTGELFF. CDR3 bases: TGTGCCAGCCAACCACCAGGGGCTACCAACACCGGGGAGCTGTTTTTT.

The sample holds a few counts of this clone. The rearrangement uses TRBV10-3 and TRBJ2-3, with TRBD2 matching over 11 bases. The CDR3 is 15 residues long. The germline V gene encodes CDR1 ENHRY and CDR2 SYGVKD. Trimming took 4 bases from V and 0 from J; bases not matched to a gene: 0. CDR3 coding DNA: TGTGCCATCAGTGGGACTAGCGGGAGCACAGATACGCAGTATTTT. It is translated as CAISGTSGSTDTQYF.

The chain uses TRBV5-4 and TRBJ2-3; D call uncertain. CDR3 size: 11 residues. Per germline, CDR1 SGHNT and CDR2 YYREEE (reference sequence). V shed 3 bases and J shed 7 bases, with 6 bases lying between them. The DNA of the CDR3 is TGTGCCAGCAGCTGGGCCAATACGCAGTATTTT. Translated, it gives CASSWANTQYF.

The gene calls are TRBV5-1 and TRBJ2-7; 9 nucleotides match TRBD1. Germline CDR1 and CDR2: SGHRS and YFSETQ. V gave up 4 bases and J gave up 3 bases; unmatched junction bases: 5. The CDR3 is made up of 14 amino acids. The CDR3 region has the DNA TGCGCCAGCAGCGTGGGACAGGGCTTCTACGAGCAGTACTTC. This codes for CASSVGQGFYEQYF.

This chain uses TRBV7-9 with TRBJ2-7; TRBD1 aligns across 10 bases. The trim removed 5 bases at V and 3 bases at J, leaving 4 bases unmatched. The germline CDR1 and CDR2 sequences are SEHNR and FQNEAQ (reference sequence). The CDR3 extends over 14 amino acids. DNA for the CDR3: TGTGCCAGCAGCCTAGGACAGGGGGACTACGAGCAGTACTTC. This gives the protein CASSLGQGDYEQYF.

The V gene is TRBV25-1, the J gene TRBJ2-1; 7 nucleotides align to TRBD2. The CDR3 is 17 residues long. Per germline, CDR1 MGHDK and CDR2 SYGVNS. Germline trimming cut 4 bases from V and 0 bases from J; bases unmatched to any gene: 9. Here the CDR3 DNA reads TGTGCCAGCAGTGCCTTTGTCGGGGGGAGCTCCTACAATGAGCAGTTCTTC. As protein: CASSAFVGGSSYNEQFF.

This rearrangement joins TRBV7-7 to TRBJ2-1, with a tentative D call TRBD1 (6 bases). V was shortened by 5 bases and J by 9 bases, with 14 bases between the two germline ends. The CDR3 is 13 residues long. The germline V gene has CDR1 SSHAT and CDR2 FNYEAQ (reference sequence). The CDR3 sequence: CASSPNREGEQFF. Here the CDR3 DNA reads TGTGCCAGCAGCCCCAACAGGGAAGGTGAGCAGTTCTTC.

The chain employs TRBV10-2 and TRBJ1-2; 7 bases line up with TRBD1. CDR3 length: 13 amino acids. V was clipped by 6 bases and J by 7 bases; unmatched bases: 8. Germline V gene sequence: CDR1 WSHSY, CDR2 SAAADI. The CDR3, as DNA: TGCGCCAGCAGGAGACAGGGTGTGGGTGGCTACACCTTC. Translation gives CASRRQGVGGYTF.

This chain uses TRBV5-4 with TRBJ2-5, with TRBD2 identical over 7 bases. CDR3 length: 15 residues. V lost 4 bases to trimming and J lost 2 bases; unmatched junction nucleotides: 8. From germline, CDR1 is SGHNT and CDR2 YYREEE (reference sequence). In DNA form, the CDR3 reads TGTGCCAGCAGCCAACGCGGGGGAGAACAAGAGACCCAGTACTTC. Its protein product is CASSQRGGEQETQYF.

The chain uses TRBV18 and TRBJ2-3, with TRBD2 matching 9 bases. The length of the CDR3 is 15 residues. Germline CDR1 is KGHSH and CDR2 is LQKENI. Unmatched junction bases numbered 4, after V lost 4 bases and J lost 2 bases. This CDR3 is CASSQIAGATDTQYF. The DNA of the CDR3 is TGTGCCAGCTCACAGATAGCGGGGGCCACAGATACGCAGTATTTT.

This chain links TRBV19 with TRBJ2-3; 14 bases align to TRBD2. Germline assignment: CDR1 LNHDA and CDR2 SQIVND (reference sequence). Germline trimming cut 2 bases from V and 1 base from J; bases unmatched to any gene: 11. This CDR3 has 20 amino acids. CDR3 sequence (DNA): TGTGCCAGTAGTATACTCGGGACTAGCGGGGGAAGAGGTCGCACAGATACGCAGTATTTT. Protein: CASSILGTSGGRGRTDTQYF.

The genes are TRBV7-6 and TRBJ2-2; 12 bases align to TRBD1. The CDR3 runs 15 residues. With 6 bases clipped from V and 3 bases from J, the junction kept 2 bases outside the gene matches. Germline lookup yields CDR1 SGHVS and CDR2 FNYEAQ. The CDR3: CASRGQGADTGELFF. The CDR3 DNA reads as TGTGCCAGCAGGGGACAGGGGGCGGACACCGGGGAGCTGTTTTTT.

Here the CDR3 DNA reads TGTGCCAGCAGCTCCTATCCTAACTATGGCTACACCTTC. Translating gives CASSSYPNYGYTF. The V and J genes are TRBV5-6 and TRBJ1-2; D is ambiguous. CDR1 and CDR2 from the germline V gene are SGHDT and YYEEEE. The CDR3 is 13 amino acids. The V end lost 3 bases, the J end lost 0 bases, and 6 bases lay between the germline ends.

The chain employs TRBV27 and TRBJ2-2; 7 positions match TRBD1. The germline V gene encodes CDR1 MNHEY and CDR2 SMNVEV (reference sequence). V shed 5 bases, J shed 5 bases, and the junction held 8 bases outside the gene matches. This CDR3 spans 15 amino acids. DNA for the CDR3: TGTGCCAGCAGTCAGAGACAGGGTGGGACCGGGGAGCTGTTTTTT. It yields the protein CASSQRQGGTGELFF.

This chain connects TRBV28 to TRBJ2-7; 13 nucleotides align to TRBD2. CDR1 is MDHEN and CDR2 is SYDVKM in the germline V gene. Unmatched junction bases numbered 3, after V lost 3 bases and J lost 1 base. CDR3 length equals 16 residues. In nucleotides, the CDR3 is TGTGCCAGCAGTTTCTTACTAGCGGGGGGGTCCTACGAGCAGTACTTC. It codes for CASSFLLAGGSYEQYF.

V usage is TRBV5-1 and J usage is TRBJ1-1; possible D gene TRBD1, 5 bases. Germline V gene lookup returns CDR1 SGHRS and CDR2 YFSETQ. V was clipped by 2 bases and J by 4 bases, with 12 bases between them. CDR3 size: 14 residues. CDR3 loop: CASSFDSRVTEAFF. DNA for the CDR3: TGCGCCAGCAGCTTCGACTCCAGGGTCACTGAAGCTTTCTTT.

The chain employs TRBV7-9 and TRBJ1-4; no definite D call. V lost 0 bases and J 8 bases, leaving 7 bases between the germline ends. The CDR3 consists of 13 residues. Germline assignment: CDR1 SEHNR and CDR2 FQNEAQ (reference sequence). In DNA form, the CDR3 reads TGTGCCAGCAGCTTAGCGAACAAAGAAAAACTGTTTTTT. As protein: CASSLANKEKLFF.

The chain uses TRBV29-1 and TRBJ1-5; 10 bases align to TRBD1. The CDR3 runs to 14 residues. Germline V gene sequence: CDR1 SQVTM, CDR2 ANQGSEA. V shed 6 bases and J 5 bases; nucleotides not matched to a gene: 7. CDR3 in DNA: TGCAGCGTATGCACCGGGACAGGGGATCAGCCCCAGCATTTT. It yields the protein CSVCTGTGDQPQHF.

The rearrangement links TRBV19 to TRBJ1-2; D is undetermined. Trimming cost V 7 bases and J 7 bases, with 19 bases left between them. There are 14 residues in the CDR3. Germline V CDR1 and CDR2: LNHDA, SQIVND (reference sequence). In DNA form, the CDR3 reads TGTGCCAGTATCCGGAGGCAGGCCCCGTTTGGCTACACCTTC. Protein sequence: CASIRRQAPFGYTF.

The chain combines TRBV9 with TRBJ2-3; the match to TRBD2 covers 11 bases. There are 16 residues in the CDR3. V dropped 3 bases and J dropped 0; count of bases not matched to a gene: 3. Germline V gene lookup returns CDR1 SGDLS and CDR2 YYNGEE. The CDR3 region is CASSAASGGSTDTQYF. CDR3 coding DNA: TGTGCCAGCAGCGCAGCTAGCGGGGGGAGCACAGATACGCAGTATTTT.

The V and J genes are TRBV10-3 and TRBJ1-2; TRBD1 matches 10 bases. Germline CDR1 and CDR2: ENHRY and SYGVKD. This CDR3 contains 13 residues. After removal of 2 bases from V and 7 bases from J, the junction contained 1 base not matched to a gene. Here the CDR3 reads CAISEDRGLGYTF. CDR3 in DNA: TGTGCCATCAGTGAGGACAGGGGGCTTGGCTACACCTTC.

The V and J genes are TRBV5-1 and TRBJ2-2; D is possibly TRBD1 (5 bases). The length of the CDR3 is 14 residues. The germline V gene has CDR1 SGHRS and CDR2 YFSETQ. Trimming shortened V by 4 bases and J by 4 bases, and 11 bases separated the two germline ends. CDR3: CASSLGPSTGELFF. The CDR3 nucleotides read TGCGCCAGCAGCCTGGGGCCTAGCACCGGGGAGCTGTTTTTT.

CDR3 sequence reads: CASSLGGRDRGEKLFF. The CDR3, as DNA: TGTGCCAGCAGCTTAGGGGGTAGGGACAGGGGGGAAAAACTGTTTTTT. V and J are TRBV7-2 and TRBJ1-4, with TRBD1 identical over 11 bases. In germline, CDR1 is SGHTA, CDR2 FQGNSA. This CDR3 is 16 amino acids long. The junction had 6 bases not matched to a gene; V was cut back by 1 base and J by 8 bases.

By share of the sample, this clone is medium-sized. CDR3 loop: CASSWGQGTEAFF. Here the CDR3 DNA reads TGTGCCAGCAGCTGGGGACAGGGCACTGAAGCTTTCTTT. The chain has TRBV13 and TRBJ1-1; 9 bases match TRBD1. CDR1 and CDR2 from the germline V gene are PRHDT and FYEKMQ (reference sequence). V shed 4 bases, J shed 4 bases, and the junction held 1 base outside the gene matches. This CDR3 is built from 13 residues.